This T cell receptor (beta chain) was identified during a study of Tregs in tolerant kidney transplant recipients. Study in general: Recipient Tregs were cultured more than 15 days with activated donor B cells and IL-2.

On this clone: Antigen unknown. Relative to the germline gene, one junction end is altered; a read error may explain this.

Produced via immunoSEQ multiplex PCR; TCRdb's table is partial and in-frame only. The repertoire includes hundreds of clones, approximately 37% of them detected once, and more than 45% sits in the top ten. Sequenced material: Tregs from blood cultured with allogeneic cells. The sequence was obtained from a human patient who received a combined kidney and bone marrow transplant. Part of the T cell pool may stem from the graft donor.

The chain's CDR3 is CASSLVTGCNF. In DNA form, the CDR3 reads TGTGCCAGCAGCTTAGTGACAGGGTGTAACTTC. The V gene is TRBV7-9, the J gene TRBJ2-4, with TRBD1 matching over 7 bases. Germline CDR1 is SEHNR and CDR2 is FQNEAQ (reference sequence). CDR3 length: 11 residues.